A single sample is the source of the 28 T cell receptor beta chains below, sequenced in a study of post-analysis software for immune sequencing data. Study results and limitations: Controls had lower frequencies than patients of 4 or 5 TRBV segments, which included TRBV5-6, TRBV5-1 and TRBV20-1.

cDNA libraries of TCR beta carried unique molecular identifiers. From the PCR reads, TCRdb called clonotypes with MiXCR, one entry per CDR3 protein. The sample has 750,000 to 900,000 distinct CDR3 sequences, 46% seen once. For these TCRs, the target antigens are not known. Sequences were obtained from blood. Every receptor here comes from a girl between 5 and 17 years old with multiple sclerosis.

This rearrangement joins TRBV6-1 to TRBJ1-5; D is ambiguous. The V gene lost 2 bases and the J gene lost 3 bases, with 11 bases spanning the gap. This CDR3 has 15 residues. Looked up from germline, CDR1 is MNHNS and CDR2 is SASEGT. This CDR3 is CASSEWERVNQPQHF. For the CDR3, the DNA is TGTGCCAGCAGTGAATGGGAAAGGGTCAATCAGCCCCAGCATTTT.

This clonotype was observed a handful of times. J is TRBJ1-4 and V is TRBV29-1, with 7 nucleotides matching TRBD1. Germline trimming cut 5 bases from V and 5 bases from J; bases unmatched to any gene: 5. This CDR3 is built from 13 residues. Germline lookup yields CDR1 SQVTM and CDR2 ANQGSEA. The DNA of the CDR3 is TGCAGCGTTCTCCGGGACAGAAATGAAAAACTGTTTTTT. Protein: CSVLRDRNEKLFF.

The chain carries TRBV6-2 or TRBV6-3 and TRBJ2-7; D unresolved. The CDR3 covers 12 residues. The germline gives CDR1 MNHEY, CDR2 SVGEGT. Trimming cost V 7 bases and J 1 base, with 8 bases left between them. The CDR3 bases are TGTGCCAGCAACCCAGGTTCCTACGAGCAGTACTTC. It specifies CASNPGSYEQYF.

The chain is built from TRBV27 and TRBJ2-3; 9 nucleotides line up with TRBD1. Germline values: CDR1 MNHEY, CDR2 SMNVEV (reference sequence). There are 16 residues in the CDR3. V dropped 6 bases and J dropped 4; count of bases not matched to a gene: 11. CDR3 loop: CASRPAGTGIADTQYF. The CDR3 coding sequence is TGTGCCAGCAGGCCCGCCGGGACAGGGATCGCAGATACGCAGTATTTT.

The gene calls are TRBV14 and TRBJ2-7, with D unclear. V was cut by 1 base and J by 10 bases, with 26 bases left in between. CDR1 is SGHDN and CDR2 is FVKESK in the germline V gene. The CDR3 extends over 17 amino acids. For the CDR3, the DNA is TGTGCCAGCAGCCAAGCGCGGCAAGGTTCCCAGGCAGAGTCCCAGTACTTC. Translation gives CASSQARQGSQAESQYF.

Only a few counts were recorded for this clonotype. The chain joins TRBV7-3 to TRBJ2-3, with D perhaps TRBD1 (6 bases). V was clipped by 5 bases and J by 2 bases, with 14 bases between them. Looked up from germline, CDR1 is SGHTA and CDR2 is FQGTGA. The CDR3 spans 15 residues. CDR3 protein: CASSPSGTFTDTQYF. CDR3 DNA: TGTGCCAGCAGCCCCTCCGGGACATTCACAGATACGCAGTATTTT.

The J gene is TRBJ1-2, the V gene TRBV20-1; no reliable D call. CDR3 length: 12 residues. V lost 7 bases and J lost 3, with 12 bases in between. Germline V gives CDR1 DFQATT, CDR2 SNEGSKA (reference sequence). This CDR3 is CSEQSNYYGYTF. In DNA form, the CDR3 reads TGCAGTGAACAGAGCAACTACTATGGCTACACCTTC.

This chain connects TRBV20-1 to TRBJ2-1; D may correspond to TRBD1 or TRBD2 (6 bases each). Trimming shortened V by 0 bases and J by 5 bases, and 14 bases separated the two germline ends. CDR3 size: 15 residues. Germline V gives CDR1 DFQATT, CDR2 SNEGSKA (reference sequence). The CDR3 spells CSARDKGGHDNEQFF. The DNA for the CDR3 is TGCAGTGCTAGAGACAAGGGGGGTCACGACAATGAGCAGTTCTTC.

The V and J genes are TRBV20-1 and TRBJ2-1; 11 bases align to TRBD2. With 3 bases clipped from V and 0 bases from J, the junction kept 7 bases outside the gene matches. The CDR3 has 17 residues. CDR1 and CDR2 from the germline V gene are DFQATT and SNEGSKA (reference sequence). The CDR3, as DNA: TGCAGTGCTAGGGGTAGCGGGAGGGCTAGCTCCTACAATGAGCAGTTCTTC. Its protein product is CSARGSGRASSYNEQFF.

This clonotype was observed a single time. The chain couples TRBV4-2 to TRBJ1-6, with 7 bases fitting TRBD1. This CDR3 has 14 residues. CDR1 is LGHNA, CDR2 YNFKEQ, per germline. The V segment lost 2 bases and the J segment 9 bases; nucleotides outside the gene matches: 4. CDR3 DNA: TGTGCCAGCAGCCAATTACAGGGGAGTTCACCCCTCCACTTT. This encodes CASSQLQGSSPLHF.

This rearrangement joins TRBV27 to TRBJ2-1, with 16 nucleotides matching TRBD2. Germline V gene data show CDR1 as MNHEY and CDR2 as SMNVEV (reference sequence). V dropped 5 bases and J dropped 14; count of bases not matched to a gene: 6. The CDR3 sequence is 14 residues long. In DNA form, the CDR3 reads TGTGCCAGCAGTACGGGACTAGCGGGAGGGGTGGAGTTCTTC. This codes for CASSTGLAGGVEFF.

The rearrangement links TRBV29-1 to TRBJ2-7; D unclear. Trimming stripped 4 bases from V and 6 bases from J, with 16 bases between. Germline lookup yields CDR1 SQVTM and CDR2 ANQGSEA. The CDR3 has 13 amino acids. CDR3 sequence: CSVVSPMGSEQYF. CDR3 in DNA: TGCAGCGTTGTGTCCCCCATGGGGTCCGAGCAGTACTTC.

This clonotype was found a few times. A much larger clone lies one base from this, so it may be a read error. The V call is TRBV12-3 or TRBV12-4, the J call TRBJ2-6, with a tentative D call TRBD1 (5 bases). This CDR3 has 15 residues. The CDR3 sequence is CVSSQDTSGANVLTF. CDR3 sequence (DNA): TGTGTCAGCAGTCAGGACACCTCTGGGGCCAACGTCCTGACTTTC.

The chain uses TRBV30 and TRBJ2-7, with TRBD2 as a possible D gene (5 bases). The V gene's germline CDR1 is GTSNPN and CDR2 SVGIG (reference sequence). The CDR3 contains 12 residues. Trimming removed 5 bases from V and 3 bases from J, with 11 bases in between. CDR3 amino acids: CAWEDLYYEQYF. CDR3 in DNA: TGTGCCTGGGAGGACTTATACTACGAGCAGTACTTC. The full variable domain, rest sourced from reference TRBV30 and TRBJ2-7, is SQTIHQWPATLVQPVGSPLSLECTVEGTSNPNLYWYRQAAGRGLQLLFYSVGIGQISSEVPQNLSASRPQDRQFILSSKKLLLSDSGFYLCAWEDLYYEQYFGPGTRLTVT.

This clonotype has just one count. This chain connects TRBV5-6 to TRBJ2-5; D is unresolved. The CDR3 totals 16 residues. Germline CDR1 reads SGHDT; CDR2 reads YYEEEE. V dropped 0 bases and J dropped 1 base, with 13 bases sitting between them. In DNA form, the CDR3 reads TGTGCCAGCAGCTTGGGGCAGTTGGGATTCCAAGAGACCCAGTACTTC. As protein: CASSLGQLGFQETQYF.

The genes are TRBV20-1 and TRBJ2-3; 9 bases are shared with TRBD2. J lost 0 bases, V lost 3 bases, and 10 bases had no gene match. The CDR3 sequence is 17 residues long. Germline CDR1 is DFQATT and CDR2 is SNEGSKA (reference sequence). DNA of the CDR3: TGCAGTGCTAGTCCCCTAGCGGGACAATCTAGCACAGATACGCAGTATTTT. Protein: CSASPLAGQSSTDTQYF.

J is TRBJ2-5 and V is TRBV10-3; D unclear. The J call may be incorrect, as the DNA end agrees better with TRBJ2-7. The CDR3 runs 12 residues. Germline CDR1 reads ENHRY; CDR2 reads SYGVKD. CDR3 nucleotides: TGTGCCATCAGTGGTGGGATAGACGAGCAGTACTTC. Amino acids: CAISGGIDEQYF.

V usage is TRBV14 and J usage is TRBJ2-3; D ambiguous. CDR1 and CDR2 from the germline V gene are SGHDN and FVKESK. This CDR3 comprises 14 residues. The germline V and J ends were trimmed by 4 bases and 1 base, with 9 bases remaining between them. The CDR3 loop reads CASSRLGRTDTQYF. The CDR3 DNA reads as TGTGCCAGCAGCCGACTCGGACGCACAGATACGCAGTATTTT.

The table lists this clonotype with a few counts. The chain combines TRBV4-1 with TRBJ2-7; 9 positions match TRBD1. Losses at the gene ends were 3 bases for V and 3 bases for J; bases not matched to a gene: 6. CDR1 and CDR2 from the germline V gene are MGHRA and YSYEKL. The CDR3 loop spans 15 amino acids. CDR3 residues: CASSHPGQGVYEQYF. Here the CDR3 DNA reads TGCGCCAGCAGCCACCCGGGACAGGGAGTCTACGAGCAGTACTTC.

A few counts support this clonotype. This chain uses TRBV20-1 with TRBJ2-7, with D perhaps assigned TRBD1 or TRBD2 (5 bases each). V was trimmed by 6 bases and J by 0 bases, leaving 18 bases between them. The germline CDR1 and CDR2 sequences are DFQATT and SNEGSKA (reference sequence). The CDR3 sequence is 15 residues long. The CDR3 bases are TGCAGTGCCGAGCCCCGGGACCATATCTCCTACGAGCAGTACTTC. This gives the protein CSAEPRDHISYEQYF.

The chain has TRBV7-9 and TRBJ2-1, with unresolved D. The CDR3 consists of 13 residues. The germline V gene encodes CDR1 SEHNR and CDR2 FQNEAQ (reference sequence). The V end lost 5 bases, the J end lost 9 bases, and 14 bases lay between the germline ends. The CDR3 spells CASSPAIMAEQFF. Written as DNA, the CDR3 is TGTGCCAGCAGCCCGGCGATCATGGCTGAGCAGTTCTTC.

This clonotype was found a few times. The CDR3 DNA is TGCGCCAGCAGCCAAGACACACGGAGCTCTGGGGCCAACGTCCTGACTTTC. Its translation is CASSQDTRSSGANVLTF. The gene calls are TRBV4-3 and TRBJ2-6; D gene uncertain. The CDR3 length is 17 residues. Trimming cost V 0 bases and J 0 bases, with 9 bases left between them. Germline CDR1 LGHNA, CDR2 YSLEER.

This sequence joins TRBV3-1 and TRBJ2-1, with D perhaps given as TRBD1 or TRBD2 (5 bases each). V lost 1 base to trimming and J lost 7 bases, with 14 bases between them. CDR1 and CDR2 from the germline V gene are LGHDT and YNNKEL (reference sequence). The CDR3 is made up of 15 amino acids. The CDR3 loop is CASSQGPTAANEQFF. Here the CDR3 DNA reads TGTGCCAGCAGCCAAGGGCCGACAGCGGCAAATGAGCAGTTCTTC.

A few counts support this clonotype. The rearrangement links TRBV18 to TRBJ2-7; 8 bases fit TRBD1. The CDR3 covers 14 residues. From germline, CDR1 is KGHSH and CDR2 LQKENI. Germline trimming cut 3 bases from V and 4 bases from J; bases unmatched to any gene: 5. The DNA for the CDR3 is TGTGCCAGCTCACCCAGGACAGGGTGGTACGAGCAGTACTTC. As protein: CASSPRTGWYEQYF.

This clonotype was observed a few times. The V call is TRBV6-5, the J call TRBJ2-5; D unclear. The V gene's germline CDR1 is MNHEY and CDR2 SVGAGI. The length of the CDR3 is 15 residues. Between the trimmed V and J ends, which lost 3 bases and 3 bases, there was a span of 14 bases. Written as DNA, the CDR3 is TGTGCCAGCAGTTATAGGGTGGATGACGAAGAGACCCAGTACTTC. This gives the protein CASSYRVDDEETQYF.

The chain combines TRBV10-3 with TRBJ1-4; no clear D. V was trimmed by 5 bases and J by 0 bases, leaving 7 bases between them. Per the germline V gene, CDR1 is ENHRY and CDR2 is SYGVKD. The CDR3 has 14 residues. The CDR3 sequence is CAISPGATNEKLFF. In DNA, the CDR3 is TGTGCCATCAGTCCCGGAGCAACTAATGAAAAACTGTTTTTT.

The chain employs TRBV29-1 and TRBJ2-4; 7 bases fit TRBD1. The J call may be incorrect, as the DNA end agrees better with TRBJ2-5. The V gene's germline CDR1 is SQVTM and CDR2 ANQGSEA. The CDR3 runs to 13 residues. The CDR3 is CSAGQAPKETQYF. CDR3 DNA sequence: TGCAGCGCTGGACAGGCCCCCAAAGAGACCCAGTACTTC.

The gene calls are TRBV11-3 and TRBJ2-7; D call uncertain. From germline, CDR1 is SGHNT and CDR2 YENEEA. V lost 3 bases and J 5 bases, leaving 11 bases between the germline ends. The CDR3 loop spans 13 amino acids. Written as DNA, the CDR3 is TGTGCCAGCAGCTTCAAGTTGATCCACGAGCAGTACTTC. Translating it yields CASSFKLIHEQYF.